This T cell receptor (beta chain) was identified in a study of blood T cell repertoires in COVID-19. Study-level background: Sites across the United States, Italy and Spain contributed samples from acute and convalescent COVID-19. PBMCs, B-cell-depleted T cells, or T cells were the source of the cDNA or gDNA that made up the material.

This CDR3 is built from 15 residues. V was cut by 2 bases and J by 4 bases, with 11 bases left in between. Germline CDR1 and CDR2: WSHSY and SAAADI. In the original analysis: Amplification of reference gene primers provided the estimated nucleated cell counts. Assay: immunoSEQ multiplex PCR; the TCRdb copy retains only in-frame clones and omits some. V and J calls and clone size come straight from that table; D and trimming were deduced from the DNA. The table lists more than 85,000 clones, approximately 84% of them singletons, with approximately 25% in the top ten. The TCR originated in a man older than 75 with active or convalescent COVID-19. V is TRBV10-2 and J is TRBJ2-2; D may be TRBD2 (5 bases). The sample consisted of peripheral blood. Here the CDR3 DNA reads TGCGCCAGCAGTGAGGGCCCGCGGGCCACCGGGGAGCTGTTTTTT. It specifies CASSEGPRATGELFF.